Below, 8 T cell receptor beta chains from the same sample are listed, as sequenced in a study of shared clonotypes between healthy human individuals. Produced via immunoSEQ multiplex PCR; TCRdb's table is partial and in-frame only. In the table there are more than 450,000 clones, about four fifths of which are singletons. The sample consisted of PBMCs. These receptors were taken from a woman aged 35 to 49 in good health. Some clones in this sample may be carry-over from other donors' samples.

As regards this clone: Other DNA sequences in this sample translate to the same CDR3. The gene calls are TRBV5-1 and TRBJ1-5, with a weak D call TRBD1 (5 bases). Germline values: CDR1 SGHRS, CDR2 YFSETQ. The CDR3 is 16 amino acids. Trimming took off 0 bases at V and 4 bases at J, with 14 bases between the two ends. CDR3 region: CASSLDGGGGNQPQHF. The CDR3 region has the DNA TGCGCCAGCAGCTTGGACGGGGGAGGTGGGAATCAGCCCCAGCATTTT.

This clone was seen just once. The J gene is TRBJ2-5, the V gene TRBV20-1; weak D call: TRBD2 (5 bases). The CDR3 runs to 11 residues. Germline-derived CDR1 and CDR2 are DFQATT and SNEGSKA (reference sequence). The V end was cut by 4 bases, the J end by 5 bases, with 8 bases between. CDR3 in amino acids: CSATGEETQYF. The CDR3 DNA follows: TGCAGTGCTACCGGGGAGGAGACCCAGTACTTC.

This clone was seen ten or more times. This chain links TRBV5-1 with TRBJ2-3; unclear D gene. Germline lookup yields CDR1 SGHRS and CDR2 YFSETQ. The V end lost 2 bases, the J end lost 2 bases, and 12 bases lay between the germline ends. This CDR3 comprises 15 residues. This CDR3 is CASSFSDGSTDTQYF. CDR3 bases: TGCGCCAGCAGCTTCTCGGACGGCTCCACAGATACGCAGTATTTT.

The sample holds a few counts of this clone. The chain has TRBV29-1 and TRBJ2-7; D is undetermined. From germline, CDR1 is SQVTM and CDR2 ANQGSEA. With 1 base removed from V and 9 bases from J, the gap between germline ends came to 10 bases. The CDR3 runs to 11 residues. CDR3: CSVEVSVGQYF. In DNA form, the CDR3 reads TGCAGCGTTGAAGTAAGTGTGGGGCAGTACTTC.

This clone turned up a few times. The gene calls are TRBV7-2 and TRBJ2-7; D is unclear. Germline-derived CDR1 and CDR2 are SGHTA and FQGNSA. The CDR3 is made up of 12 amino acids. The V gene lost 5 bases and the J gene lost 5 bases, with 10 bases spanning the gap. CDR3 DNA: TGTGCCAGCAGCCCCCATGGGGACGAGCAGTACTTC. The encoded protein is CASSPHGDEQYF. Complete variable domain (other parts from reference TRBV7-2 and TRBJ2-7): GAGVSQSPSNKVTEKGKDVELRCDPISGHTALYWYRQSLGQGLEFLIYFQGNSAPDKSGLPSDRFSAERTGGSVSTLTIQRTQQEDSAVYLCASSPHGDEQYFGPGTRLTVT.

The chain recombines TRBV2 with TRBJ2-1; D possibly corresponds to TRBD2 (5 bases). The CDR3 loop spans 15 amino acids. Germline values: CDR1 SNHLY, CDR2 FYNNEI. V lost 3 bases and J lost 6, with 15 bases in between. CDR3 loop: CASSDASIIGNEQFF. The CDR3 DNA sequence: TGTGCCAGCAGTGACGCTAGCATAATAGGCAATGAGCAGTTCTTC.

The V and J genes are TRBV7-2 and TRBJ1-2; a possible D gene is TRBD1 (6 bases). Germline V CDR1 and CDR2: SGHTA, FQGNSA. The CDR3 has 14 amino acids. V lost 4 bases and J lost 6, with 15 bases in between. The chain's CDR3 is CASSSTGNRDGYTF. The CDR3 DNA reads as TGTGCCAGCAGCTCCACAGGGAATAGGGATGGCTACACCTTC.

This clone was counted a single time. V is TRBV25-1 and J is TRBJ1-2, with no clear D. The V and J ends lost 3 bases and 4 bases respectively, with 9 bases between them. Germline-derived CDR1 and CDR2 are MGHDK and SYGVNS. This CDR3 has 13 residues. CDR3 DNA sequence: TGTGCCAGCAGTGATTTGATAGGCTATGGCTACACCTTC. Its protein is CASSDLIGYGYTF.